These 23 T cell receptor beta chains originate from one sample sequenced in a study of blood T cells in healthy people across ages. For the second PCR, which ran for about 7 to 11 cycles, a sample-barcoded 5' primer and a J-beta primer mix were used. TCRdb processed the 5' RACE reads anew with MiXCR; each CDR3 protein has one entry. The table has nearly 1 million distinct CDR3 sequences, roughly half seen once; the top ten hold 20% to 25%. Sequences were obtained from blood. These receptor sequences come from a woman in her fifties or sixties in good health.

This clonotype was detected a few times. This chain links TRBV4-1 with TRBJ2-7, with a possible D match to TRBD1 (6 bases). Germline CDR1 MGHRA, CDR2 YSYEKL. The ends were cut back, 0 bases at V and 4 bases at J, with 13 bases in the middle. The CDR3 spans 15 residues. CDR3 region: CASSQDARGGYEQYF. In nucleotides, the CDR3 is TGCGCCAGCAGCCAAGATGCCAGGGGTGGTTACGAGCAGTACTTC.

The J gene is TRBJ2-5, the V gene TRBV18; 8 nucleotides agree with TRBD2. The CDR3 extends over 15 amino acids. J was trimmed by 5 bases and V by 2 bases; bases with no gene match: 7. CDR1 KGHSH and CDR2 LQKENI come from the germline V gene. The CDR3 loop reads CASSPNGRAPETQYF. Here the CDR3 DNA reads TGTGCCAGCTCACCAAACGGGAGGGCCCCTGAGACCCAGTACTTC.

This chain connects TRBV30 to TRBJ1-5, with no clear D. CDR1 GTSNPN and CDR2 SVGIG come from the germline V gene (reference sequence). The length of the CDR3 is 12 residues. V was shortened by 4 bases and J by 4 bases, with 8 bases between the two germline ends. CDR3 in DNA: TGTGCCTGGATACGAGGAAATCAGCCCCAGCATTTT. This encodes CAWIRGNQPQHF.

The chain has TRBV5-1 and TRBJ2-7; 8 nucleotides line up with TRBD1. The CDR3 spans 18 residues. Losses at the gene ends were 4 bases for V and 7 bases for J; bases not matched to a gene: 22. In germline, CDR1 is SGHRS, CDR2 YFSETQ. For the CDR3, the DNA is TGCGCCAGCAGCAGAGGGGCGTTGGCCGGACAGGGTCCCGGGGAGCAGTACTTC. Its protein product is CASSRGALAGQGPGEQYF.

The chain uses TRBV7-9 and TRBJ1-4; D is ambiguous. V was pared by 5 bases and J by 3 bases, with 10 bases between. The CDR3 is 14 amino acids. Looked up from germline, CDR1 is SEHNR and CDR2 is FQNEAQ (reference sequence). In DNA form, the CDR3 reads TGTGCCAGCAGCCAAAAGGGCGCTAATGAAAAACTGTTTTTT. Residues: CASSQKGANEKLFF.

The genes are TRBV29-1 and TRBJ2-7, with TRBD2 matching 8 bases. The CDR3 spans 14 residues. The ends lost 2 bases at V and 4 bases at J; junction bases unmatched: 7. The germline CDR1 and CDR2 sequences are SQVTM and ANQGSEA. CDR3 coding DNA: TGCAGCGTTGAAATGGGCCCTAGCGGGTACGAGCAGTACTTC. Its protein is CSVEMGPSGYEQYF.

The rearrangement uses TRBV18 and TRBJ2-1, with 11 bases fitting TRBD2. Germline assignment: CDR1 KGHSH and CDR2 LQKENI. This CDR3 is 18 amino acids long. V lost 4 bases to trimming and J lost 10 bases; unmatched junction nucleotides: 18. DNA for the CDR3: TGTGCCAGCTCACGTACAGAGGGTATCGTAACTAGCGGGAGCGAGCAGTTCTTC. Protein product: CASSRTEGIVTSGSEQFF.

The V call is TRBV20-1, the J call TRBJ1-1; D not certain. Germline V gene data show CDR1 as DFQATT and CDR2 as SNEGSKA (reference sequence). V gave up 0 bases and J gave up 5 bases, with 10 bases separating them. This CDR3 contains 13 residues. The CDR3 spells CSARDWFGTEAFF. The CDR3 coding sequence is TGCAGTGCTAGAGATTGGTTTGGGACTGAAGCTTTCTTT.

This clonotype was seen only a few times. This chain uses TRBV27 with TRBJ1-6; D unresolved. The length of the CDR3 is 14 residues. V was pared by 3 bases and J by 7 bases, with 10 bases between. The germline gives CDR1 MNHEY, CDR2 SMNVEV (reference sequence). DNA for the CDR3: TGTGCCAGCAGTTTCCGGACGCGGAATTCACCCCTCCACTTT. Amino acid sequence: CASSFRTRNSPLHF.

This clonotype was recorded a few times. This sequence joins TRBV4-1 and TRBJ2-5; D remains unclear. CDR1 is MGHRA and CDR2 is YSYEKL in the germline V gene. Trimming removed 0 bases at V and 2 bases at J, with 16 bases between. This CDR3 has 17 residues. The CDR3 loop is CASSQDKGVFLQETQYF. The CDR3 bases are TGCGCCAGCAGCCAAGATAAGGGCGTCTTCTTACAAGAGACCCAGTACTTC.

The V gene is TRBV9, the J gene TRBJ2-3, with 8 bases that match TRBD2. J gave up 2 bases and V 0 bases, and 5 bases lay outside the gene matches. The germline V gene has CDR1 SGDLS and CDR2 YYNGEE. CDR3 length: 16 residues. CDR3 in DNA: TGTGCCAGCAGCGTAGGGGTACTAGCGGTCACAGATACGCAGTATTTT. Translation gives CASSVGVLAVTDTQYF.

Here the CDR3 reads CASSPDGSYNSPLHF. The CDR3 DNA follows: TGTGCCAGCAGCCCGGACGGCTCCTATAATTCACCCCTCCACTTT. V usage is TRBV7-3 and J usage is TRBJ1-6; D unresolved. The V end was cut by 5 bases, the J end by 0 bases, with 8 bases between. Per germline, CDR1 SGHTA and CDR2 FQGTGA. The CDR3 is 15 amino acids.

The DNA of the CDR3 is TGTGCCTGGAGTGGGGTCAGGGGGCTCGGGGCCAACGTCCTGACTTTC. Translation: CAWSGVRGLGANVLTF. The chain uses TRBV30 and TRBJ2-6; TRBD1 matches 8 bases. CDR1 and CDR2 from the germline V gene are GTSNPN and SVGIG (reference sequence). CDR3 length equals 16 residues. J was trimmed by 4 bases and V by 1 base; bases with no gene match: 6.

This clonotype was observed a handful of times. CDR3 loop: CASSQAGTSVDTQYF. CDR3 nucleotides: TGCGCCAGCAGCCAGGCCGGGACTAGCGTTGATACGCAGTATTTT. V and J are TRBV4-1 and TRBJ2-3, with 10 bases fitting TRBD2. This CDR3 spans 15 amino acids. V dropped 3 bases and J dropped 6; count of bases not matched to a gene: 6. Germline values: CDR1 MGHRA, CDR2 YSYEKL.

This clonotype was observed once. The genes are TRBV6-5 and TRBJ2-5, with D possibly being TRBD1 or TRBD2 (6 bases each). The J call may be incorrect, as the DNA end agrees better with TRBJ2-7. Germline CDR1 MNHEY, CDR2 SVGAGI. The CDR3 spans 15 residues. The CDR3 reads CASSYRGDGPHEQYF. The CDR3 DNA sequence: TGTGCCAGCAGTTACAGGGGGGATGGGCCCCACGAGCAGTACTTC.

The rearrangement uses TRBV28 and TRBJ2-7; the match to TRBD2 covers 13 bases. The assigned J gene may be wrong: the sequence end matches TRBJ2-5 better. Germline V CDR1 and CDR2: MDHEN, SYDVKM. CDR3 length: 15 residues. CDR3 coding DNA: TGTGCCAGCAGTCAAAGGACTAGCGGGAGTAAGACCCAGTACTTC. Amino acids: CASSQRTSGSKTQYF.

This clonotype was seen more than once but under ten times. The DNA of the CDR3 is TGTGCCAGCAATATCAGACAGGGTGGGGAAAAACTGTTTTTT. Translation gives CASNIRQGGEKLFF. The chain recombines TRBV2 with TRBJ1-4; 7 nucleotides agree with TRBD1. Germline V gene lookup returns CDR1 SNHLY and CDR2 FYNNEI. With 7 bases clipped from V and 8 bases from J, the junction kept 10 bases outside the gene matches. The CDR3 is 14 amino acids.

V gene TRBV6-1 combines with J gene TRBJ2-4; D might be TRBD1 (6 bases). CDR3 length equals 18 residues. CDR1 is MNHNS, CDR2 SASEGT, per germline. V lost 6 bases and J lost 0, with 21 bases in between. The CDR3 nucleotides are TGTGCCAGCAGACCTGGGACAACCCAAGGGTCAGCCAAAAACATTCAGTACTTC. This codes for CASRPGTTQGSAKNIQYF.

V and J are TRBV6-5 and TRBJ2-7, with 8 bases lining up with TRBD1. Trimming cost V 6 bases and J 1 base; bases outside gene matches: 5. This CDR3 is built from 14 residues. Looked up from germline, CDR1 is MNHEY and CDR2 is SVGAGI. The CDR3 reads CASSRTGFSYEQYF. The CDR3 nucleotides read TGTGCCAGCAGCAGGACAGGGTTTTCCTACGAGCAGTACTTC.

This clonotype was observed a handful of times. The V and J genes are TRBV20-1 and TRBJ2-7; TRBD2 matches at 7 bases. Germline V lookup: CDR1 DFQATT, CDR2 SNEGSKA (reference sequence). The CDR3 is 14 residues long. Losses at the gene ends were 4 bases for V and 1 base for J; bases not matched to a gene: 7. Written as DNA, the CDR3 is TGCAGTGCTACCCATGCGGGAGCGTCCTACGAGCAGTACTTC. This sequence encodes CSATHAGASYEQYF.

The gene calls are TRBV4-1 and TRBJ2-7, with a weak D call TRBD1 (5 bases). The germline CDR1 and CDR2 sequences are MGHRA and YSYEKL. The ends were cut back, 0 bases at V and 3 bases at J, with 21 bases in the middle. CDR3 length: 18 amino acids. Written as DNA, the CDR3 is TGCGCCAGCAGCCAAGATCAATGGGGCAAACCCTCCTACTACGAGCAGTACTTC. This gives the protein CASSQDQWGKPSYYEQYF.

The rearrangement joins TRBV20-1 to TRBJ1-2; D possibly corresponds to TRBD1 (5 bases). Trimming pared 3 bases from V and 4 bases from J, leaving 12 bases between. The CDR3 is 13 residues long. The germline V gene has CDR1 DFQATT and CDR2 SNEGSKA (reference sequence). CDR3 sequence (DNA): TGCAGTGCTAGCAGGGTACTCGCCTATGGCTACACCTTC. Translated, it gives CSASRVLAYGYTF.

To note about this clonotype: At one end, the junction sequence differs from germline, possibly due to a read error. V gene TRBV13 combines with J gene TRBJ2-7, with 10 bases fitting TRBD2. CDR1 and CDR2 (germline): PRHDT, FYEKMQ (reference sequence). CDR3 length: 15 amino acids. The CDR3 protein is CAGSPPAGGFHEQYF. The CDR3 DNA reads TGTGCCGGCAGCCCGCCAGCGGGAGGGTTCCACGAGCAGTACTTC.